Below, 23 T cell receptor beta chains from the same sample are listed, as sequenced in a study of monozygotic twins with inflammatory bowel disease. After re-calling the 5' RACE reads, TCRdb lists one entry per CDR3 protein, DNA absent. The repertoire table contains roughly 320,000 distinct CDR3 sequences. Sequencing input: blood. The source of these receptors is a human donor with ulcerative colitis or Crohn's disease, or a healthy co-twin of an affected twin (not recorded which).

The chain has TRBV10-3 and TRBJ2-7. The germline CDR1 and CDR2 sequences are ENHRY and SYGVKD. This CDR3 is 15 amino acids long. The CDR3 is CAISESPDVSYEQYF.

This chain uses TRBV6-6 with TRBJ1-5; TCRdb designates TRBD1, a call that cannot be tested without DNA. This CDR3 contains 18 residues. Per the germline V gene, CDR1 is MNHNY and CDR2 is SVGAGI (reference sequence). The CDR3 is CASSQNWGQGSWNQPQHF.

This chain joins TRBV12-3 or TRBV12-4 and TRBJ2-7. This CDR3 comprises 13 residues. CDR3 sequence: CASGVQVRYEQYF.

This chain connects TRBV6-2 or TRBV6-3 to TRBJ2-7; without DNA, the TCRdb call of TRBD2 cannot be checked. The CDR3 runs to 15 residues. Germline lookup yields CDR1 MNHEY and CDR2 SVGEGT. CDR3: CASNHLGSGNYEQYF.

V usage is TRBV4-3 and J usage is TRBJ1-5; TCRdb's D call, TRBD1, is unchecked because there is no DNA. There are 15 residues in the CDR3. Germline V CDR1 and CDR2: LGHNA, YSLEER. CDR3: CASSQTTGEDQPQHF.

The CDR3 region is CATSRTVNQETQYF. The V and J genes are TRBV15 and TRBJ2-5. The CDR3 contains 14 residues. The V gene's germline CDR1 is LNHNV and CDR2 YYDKDF (reference sequence). The entire variable domain, with the rest obtained from reference TRBV15 and TRBJ2-5, is as follows: DAMVIQNPRYQVTQFGKPVTLSCSQTLNHNVMYWYQQKSSQAPKLLFHYYDKDFNNEADTPDNFQSRRPNTSFCFLDIRSPGLGDTAMYLCATSRTVNQETQYFGPGTRLLVL.

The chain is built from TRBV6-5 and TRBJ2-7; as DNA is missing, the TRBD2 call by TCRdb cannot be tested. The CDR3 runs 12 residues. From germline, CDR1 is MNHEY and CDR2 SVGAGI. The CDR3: CASTGGAYEQYF.

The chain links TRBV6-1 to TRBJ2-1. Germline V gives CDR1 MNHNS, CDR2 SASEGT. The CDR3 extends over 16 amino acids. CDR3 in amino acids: CASSPYMRTENNEQFF.

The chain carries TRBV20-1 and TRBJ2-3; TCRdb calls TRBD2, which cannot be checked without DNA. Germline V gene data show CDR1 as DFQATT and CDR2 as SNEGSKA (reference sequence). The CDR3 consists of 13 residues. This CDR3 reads CSVGTSGGGTQYF.

CDR3 sequence: CSAPSGRANSYNEQFF. The chain uses TRBV20-1 and TRBJ2-1; TCRdb's assignment of TRBD2 cannot be checked, as there is no DNA. The CDR3 runs 16 residues. Per the germline V gene, CDR1 is DFQATT and CDR2 is SNEGSKA (reference sequence).

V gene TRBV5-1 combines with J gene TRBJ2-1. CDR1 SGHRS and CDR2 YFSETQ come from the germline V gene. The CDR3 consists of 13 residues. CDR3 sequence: CASSLFGSYEQFF.

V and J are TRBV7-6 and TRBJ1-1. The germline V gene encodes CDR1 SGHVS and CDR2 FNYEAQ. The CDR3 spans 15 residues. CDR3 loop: CASSLSRVGNTEAFF.

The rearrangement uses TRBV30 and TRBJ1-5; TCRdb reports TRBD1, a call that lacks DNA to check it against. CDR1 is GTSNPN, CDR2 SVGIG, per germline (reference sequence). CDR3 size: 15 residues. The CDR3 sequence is CAWSETGLLKGPQHF.

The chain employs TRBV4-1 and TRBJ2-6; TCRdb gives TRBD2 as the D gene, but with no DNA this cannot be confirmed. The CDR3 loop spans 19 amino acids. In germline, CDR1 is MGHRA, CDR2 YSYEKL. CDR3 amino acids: CASRPGGGQLLSGANVLTF.

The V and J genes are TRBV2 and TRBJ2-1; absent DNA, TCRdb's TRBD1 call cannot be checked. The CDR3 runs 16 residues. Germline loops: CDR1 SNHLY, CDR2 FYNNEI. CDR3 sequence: CASSEADGDTSNEQFF.

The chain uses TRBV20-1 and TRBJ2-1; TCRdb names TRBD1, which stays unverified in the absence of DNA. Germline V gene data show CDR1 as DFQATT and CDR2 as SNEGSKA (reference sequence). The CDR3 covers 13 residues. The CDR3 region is CSAPGQGSPEQFF.

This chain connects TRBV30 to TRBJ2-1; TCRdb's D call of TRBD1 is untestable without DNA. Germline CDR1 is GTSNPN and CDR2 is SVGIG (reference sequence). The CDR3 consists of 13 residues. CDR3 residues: CAWRGTGVFEQFF.

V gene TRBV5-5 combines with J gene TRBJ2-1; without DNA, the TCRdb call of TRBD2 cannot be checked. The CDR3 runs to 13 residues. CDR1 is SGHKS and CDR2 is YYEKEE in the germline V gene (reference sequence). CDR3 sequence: CASRAGGDNEQFF.

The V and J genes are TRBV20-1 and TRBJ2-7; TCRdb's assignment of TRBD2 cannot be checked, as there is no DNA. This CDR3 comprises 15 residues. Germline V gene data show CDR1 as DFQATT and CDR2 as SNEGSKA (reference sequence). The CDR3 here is CSAVRAQAGGYEQYF.

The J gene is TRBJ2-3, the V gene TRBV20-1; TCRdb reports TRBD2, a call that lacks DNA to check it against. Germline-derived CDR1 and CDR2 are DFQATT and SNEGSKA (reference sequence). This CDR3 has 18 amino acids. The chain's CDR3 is CSARLMEGLAGYTDTQYF.

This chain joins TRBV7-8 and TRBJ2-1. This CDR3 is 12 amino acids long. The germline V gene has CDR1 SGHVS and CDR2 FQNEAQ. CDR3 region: CASSWLDNEQFF. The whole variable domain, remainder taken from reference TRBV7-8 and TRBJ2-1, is GAGVSQSPRYKVAKRGQDVALRCDPISGHVSLFWYQQALGQGPEFLTYFQNEAQLDKSGLPSDRFFAERPEGSVSTLKIQRTQQEDSAVYLCASSWLDNEQFFGPGTRLTVL.

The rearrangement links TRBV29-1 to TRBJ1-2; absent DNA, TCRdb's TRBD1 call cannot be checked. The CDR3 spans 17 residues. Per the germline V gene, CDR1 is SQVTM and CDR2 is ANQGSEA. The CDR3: CSVEIYPRGIGNYGYTF.

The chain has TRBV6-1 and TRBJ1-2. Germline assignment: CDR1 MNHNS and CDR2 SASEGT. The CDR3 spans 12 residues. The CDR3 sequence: CASSDNNYGYTF.